Presented here are 30 T cell receptor beta chains from one specimen sequenced in a study of cytomegalovirus exposure and HLA in healthy donors. Both 60 Vbeta primers and 13 Jbeta primers went into the PCR. Measured with immunoSEQ multiplex PCR; TCRdb has only the in-frame clones, and not every one. Altogether around 200,000 clones are present, around 74% being singletons, with the ten largest covering 3.1%. Sequencing was done on a sample of PBMCs. Receptors were obtained from a female donor in good health and CMV-seronegative.

V and J are TRBV19 and TRBJ1-1; 7 bases are a match to TRBD1. This CDR3 has 16 residues. With V trimmed by 5 bases and J by 2 bases, 11 bases remained unmatched. CDR1 is LNHDA and CDR2 is SQIVND in the germline V gene (reference sequence). DNA for the CDR3: TGTGCCAGTAGTTCTCGAACCGGGACAGCCAACACTGAAGCTTTCTTT. It codes for CASSSRTGTANTEAFF.

V is TRBV7-2 and J is TRBJ1-3; maybe TRBD1 (5 bases). This CDR3 has 15 amino acids. Trimming cost V 5 bases and J 0 bases, with 11 bases left between them. Germline V gene lookup returns CDR1 SGHTA and CDR2 FQGNSA. The CDR3 region is CASSQQAYSGNTIYF. The CDR3 DNA follows: TGTGCCAGCAGCCAACAGGCCTACTCTGGAAACACCATATATTTT. Drawing the rest from reference TRBV7-2 and TRBJ1-3, the complete variable domain is GAGVSQSPSNKVTEKGKDVELRCDPISGHTALYWYRQSLGQGLEFLIYFQGNSAPDKSGLPSDRFSAERTGGSVSTLTIQRTQQEDSAVYLCASSQQAYSGNTIYFGEGSWLTVV.

V usage is TRBV29-1 and J usage is TRBJ2-3; 11 nucleotides match TRBD2. From germline, CDR1 is SQVTM and CDR2 ANQGSEA. The CDR3 contains 15 residues. V was clipped by 7 bases and J by 3 bases; unmatched bases: 9. The CDR3 loop is CSALAGALVTDTQYF. As DNA, the CDR3 is TGCAGCGCACTAGCGGGGGCCCTTGTGACAGATACGCAGTATTTT.

The chain joins TRBV7-9 to TRBJ2-1, with a possible D match to TRBD1 (5 bases). The CDR3 totals 14 residues. Per the germline V gene, CDR1 is SEHNR and CDR2 is FQNEAQ (reference sequence). V was shortened by 3 bases and J by 7 bases, with 13 bases between the two germline ends. In nucleotides, the CDR3 is TGTGCCAGCAGCTTCCAGGGTGGGGAAAATGAGCAGTTCTTC. Translating gives CASSFQGGENEQFF.

The gene calls are TRBV28 and TRBJ1-1, with a tentative D call TRBD1 (5 bases). The germline V gene encodes CDR1 MDHEN and CDR2 SYDVKM. CDR3 size: 13 residues. V dropped 1 base and J dropped 8 bases, with 11 bases sitting between them. The CDR3: CASSLLGATEAFF. CDR3 DNA sequence: TGTGCCAGCAGTTTATTAGGGGCGACAGAAGCTTTCTTT.

With respect to this clone: Relative to the germline gene, one junction end is altered; a read error may explain this. The chain is built from TRBV29-1 and TRBJ2-2; 9 bases are a match to TRBD1. The germline CDR1 and CDR2 sequences are SQVTM and ANQGSEA. The CDR3 has 15 amino acids. CDR3 DNA: TGCAGCGTTGTCCCCCGGACAGGGGTGCGCGGGGAACTGTTTTTT. This codes for CSVVPRTGVRGELFF.

The V gene is TRBV7-2, the J gene TRBJ2-5; D might be TRBD1 (5 bases). Germline CDR1 is SGHTA and CDR2 is FQGNSA. Trimming stripped 3 bases from V and 4 bases from J, with 12 bases between. This CDR3 region has 14 residues. CDR3 coding DNA: TGTGCCAGCAGCTTGTTTACAGGTGGAGAGACCCAGTACTTC. This gives the protein CASSLFTGGETQYF.

The chain links TRBV4-1 to TRBJ2-5; D gene uncertain. This CDR3 has 14 amino acids. Germline CDR1 reads MGHRA; CDR2 reads YSYEKL. Trimming took 4 bases from V and 5 from J, leaving 14 bases between them. The CDR3 DNA reads as TGCGCCAGCAGCCCTCCGGCAGGTCGGGAGACCCAGTACTTC. Its protein is CASSPPAGRETQYF.

The chain combines TRBV9 with TRBJ1-3, with TRBD1 matching 10 bases. CDR3 length: 15 amino acids. V dropped 4 bases and J dropped 3; count of bases not matched to a gene: 4. Germline values: CDR1 SGDLS, CDR2 YYNGEE. The CDR3 nucleotides are TGTGCCAGCAGCTCGAGGGACAGGGGTGGAAACACCATATATTTT. It specifies CASSSRDRGGNTIYF.

The CDR3 nucleotides read TGTGCCAGCAGCCCCAGTATTAACTCCTATAATTCACCCCTCCACTTT. Its translation is CASSPSINSYNSPLHF. This chain uses TRBV9 with TRBJ1-6; D is unclear. V was cut by 4 bases and J by 0 bases, with 11 bases left in between. This CDR3 region has 16 residues. Per the germline V gene, CDR1 is SGDLS and CDR2 is YYNGEE.

This clone has only a few counts. The rearrangement joins TRBV7-9 to TRBJ2-7, with 8 bases lining up with TRBD1. Unmatched junction bases numbered 11, after V lost 6 bases and J lost 7 bases. Germline CDR1 SEHNR, CDR2 FQNEAQ (reference sequence). The CDR3 consists of 14 residues. CDR3 region: CASSWGDRPSEQYF. CDR3 nucleotides: TGTGCCAGCAGTTGGGGGGACAGGCCCTCGGAGCAGTACTTC.

The V gene is TRBV28, the J gene TRBJ2-7; the match to TRBD1 covers 9 bases. The CDR3 has 16 residues. The trim removed 6 bases at V and 4 bases at J, leaving 13 bases unmatched. Germline V lookup: CDR1 MDHEN, CDR2 SYDVKM. CDR3 residues: CASRGPPGTGTYEQYF. CDR3 DNA sequence: TGTGCCAGCAGAGGACCTCCCGGGACAGGGACTTACGAGCAGTACTTC. The full variable domain, in which reference TRBV28 and TRBJ2-7 provide the parts outside the CDR3, is DVKVTQSSRYLVKRTGEKVFLECVQDMDHENMFWYRQDPGLGLRLIYFSYDVKMKEKGDIPEGYSVSREKKERFSLILESASTNQTSMYLCASRGPPGTGTYEQYFGPGTRLTVT.

V is TRBV7-2 and J is TRBJ2-7, with D possibly TRBD1 on 5 matching bases. CDR1 and CDR2 (germline): SGHTA, FQGNSA. The V end was cut by 3 bases, the J end by 2 bases, with 11 bases between. The CDR3 sequence is 14 residues long. This CDR3 reads CASSFDSWAYEQYF. DNA of the CDR3: TGTGCCAGCAGCTTTGACAGTTGGGCCTACGAGCAGTACTTC.

This chain uses TRBV7-2 with TRBJ1-1; 10 nucleotides match TRBD1. Germline V gene data show CDR1 as SGHTA and CDR2 as FQGNSA. This CDR3 has 16 amino acids. J was trimmed by 0 bases and V by 3 bases; bases with no gene match: 4. The CDR3 spells CASSFPGTGVNTEAFF. The CDR3, as DNA: TGTGCCAGCAGCTTCCCCGGGACAGGGGTGAACACTGAAGCTTTCTTT.

This clone was recorded a few times. This sequence joins TRBV12-5 and TRBJ1-2; D might be TRBD1 (5 bases). The CDR3 totals 14 residues. V lost 1 base and J 5 bases, leaving 11 bases between the germline ends. From germline, CDR1 is LGHNT and CDR2 FRNRAP. The DNA of the CDR3 is TGTGCTAGTGGTTTGGGCGGGGGTCAGTATGGCTACACCTTC. Protein product: CASGLGGGQYGYTF.

V is TRBV19 and J is TRBJ2-3; 9 bases fit TRBD2. The germline CDR1 and CDR2 sequences are LNHDA and SQIVND (reference sequence). CDR3 length: 17 amino acids. Trimming removed 5 bases from V and 4 bases from J; junction bases left unmatched: 13. CDR3 loop: CASSVSPSGMSPDTQYF. The DNA for the CDR3 is TGTGCCAGTAGTGTGTCCCCTAGCGGGATGAGCCCAGATACGCAGTATTTT. The complete variable domain, with remaining parts taken from reference TRBV19 and TRBJ2-3, reads DGGITQSPKYLFRKEGQNVTLSCEQNLNHDAMYWYRQDPGQGLRLIYYSQIVNDFQKGDIAEGYSVSREKKESFPLTVTSAQKNPTAFYLCASSVSPSGMSPDTQYFGPGTRLTVL.

The chain links TRBV7-3 to TRBJ2-3; 7 bases fit TRBD1. Germline V gene sequence: CDR1 SGHTA, CDR2 FQGTGA. The ends lost 6 bases at V and 6 bases at J; junction bases unmatched: 6. The CDR3 is made up of 13 amino acids. The CDR3 is CASRETGVDTQYF. CDR3 coding DNA: TGTGCCAGCAGGGAAACAGGGGTGGATACGCAGTATTTT. The full variable domain, in which reference TRBV7-3 and TRBJ2-3 provide the parts outside the CDR3, is GAGVSQTPSNKVTEKGKYVELRCDPISGHTALYWYRQSLGQGPEFLIYFQGTGAADDSGLPNDRFFAVRPEGSVSTLKIQRTERGDSAVYLCASRETGVDTQYFGPGTRLTVL.

This rearrangement joins TRBV5-4 to TRBJ2-1; the D gene is possibly TRBD1 (6 bases). Trimming left V 4 bases short and J 4 bases short, with 15 bases between. Germline CDR1 reads SGHNT; CDR2 reads YYREEE (reference sequence). The CDR3 loop spans 15 amino acids. CDR3 sequence (DNA): TGTGCCAGCAGCCCGCCGGGACACCTATACAATGAGCAGTTCTTC. Translation gives CASSPPGHLYNEQFF.

The rearrangement links TRBV6-1 to TRBJ1-1; 8 positions agree with TRBD1. Germline loops: CDR1 MNHNS, CDR2 SASEGT. The trim removed 6 bases at V and 1 base at J, leaving 4 bases unmatched. The CDR3 runs to 14 residues. The CDR3 region is CASRTGGKNTEAFF. The CDR3 nucleotides read TGTGCCAGCAGAACAGGGGGGAAGAACACTGAAGCTTTCTTT.

The rearrangement joins TRBV4-3 to TRBJ2-3; 9 nucleotides match TRBD2. The CDR3 is made up of 19 amino acids. CDR1 and CDR2 (germline): LGHNA, YSLEER. Losses at the gene ends were 0 bases for V and 3 bases for J; bases not matched to a gene: 13. The CDR3 region is CASSQDAQRGVRWTDTQYF. The CDR3 region has the DNA TGCGCCAGCAGCCAAGACGCCCAGCGGGGGGTTAGATGGACAGATACGCAGTATTTT.

The V gene is TRBV10-1, the J gene TRBJ2-5; TRBD2 aligns across 7 bases. V dropped 2 bases and J dropped 2; count of bases not matched to a gene: 5. This CDR3 is 15 amino acids long. Germline CDR1 is WNHNN and CDR2 is SYGVQD (reference sequence). CDR3 region: CASSEGGSGQETQYF. The CDR3 nucleotides are TGCGCCAGCAGTGAGGGCGGGAGCGGTCAAGAGACCCAGTACTTC.

V usage is TRBV28 and J usage is TRBJ1-5; D ambiguous. Per the germline V gene, CDR1 is MDHEN and CDR2 is SYDVKM. Between the trimmed V and J ends, which lost 6 bases and 6 bases, there was a span of 18 bases. There are 15 residues in the CDR3. The chain's CDR3 is CASSLSMVAGQPQHF. Here the CDR3 DNA reads TGTGCCAGCAGCCTCTCTATGGTGGCGGGTCAGCCCCAGCATTTT.

V is TRBV18 and J is TRBJ2-4; possible D gene TRBD2, 6 bases. Per the germline V gene, CDR1 is KGHSH and CDR2 is LQKENI. V was cut by 1 base and J by 0 bases, with 7 bases left in between. The CDR3 sequence is 15 residues long. CDR3: CASSPQGLAKNIQYF. The CDR3 DNA sequence: TGTGCCAGCTCACCACAGGGACTAGCCAAAAACATTCAGTACTTC. The full variable domain, completed using reference TRBV18 and TRBJ2-4, is NAGVMQNPRHLVRRRGQEARLRCSPMKGHSHVYWYRQLPEEGLKFMVYLQKENIIDESGMPKERFSAEFPKEGPSILRIQQVVRGDSAAYFCASSPQGLAKNIQYFGAGTRLSVL.

The chain uses TRBV5-1 and TRBJ1-6; D perhaps matches TRBD1 (5 bases). CDR1 is SGHRS, CDR2 YFSETQ, per germline. V was cut by 6 bases and J by 0 bases, with 13 bases left in between. The CDR3 is 16 amino acids. The CDR3 nucleotides read TGCGCCAGCAACTCCGGGGGGAGCTCCTATAATTCACCCCTCCACTTT. Translating it yields CASNSGGSSYNSPLHF.

The chain couples TRBV7-3 to TRBJ1-1, with D tentatively TRBD1 (6 bases). The germline V gene has CDR1 SGHTA and CDR2 FQGTGA. V was trimmed by 6 bases and J by 3 bases, leaving 23 bases between them. The CDR3 sequence is 17 residues long. CDR3 residues: CASSLNGARGGYTEAFF. The CDR3 DNA follows: TGTGCCAGCAGTCTAAATGGGGCCAGGGGTGGGTACACTGAAGCTTTCTTT.

The V call is TRBV6-5, the J call TRBJ1-1; the match to TRBD1 covers 9 bases. In germline, CDR1 is MNHEY, CDR2 SVGAGI. V gave up 6 bases and J gave up 3 bases; unmatched junction bases: 2. The CDR3 contains 13 residues. The CDR3 region has the DNA TGTGCCAGCAGAACAGGGGGCTACACTGAAGCTTTCTTT. It translates to CASRTGGYTEAFF.

The rearrangement uses TRBV30 and TRBJ1-6; TRBD1 matches at 9 bases. V gave up 3 bases and J gave up 6 bases; unmatched junction bases: 6. The CDR3 is 15 residues long. Germline-derived CDR1 and CDR2 are GTSNPN and SVGIG (reference sequence). The CDR3 coding sequence is TGTGCCTGGAGGGCCGGGACAGGGATTAATTCACCCCTCCACTTT. Translating it yields CAWRAGTGINSPLHF. Combining the CDR3 with reference TRBV30 and TRBJ1-6 gives the whole variable domain SQTIHQWPATLVQPVGSPLSLECTVEGTSNPNLYWYRQAAGRGLQLLFYSVGIGQISSEVPQNLSASRPQDRQFILSSKKLLLSDSGFYLCAWRAGTGINSPLHFGNGTRLTVT.

The chain recombines TRBV9 with TRBJ2-2; TRBD1 might be the D (6 bases). Trimming stripped 0 bases from V and 0 bases from J, with 9 bases between. This CDR3 has 16 residues. Germline CDR1 SGDLS, CDR2 YYNGEE. This CDR3 reads CASSVGQDANTGELFF. In DNA, the CDR3 is TGTGCCAGCAGCGTAGGACAGGACGCGAACACCGGGGAGCTGTTTTTT.

The chain employs TRBV5-5 and TRBJ2-1; 12 bases line up with TRBD2. The CDR3 is 20 amino acids. The V segment lost 0 bases and the J segment 0 bases; nucleotides outside the gene matches: 10. CDR1 is SGHKS and CDR2 is YYEKEE in the germline V gene (reference sequence). CDR3 DNA sequence: TGTGCCAGCAGCTTGGTGGGACTAGCGGGCAGGCGGAGCTCCTACAATGAGCAGTTCTTC. It specifies CASSLVGLAGRRSSYNEQFF.

This clone came up a few times. The genes are TRBV28 and TRBJ2-3; D not certain. The CDR3 sequence is 11 residues long. Germline V gene lookup returns CDR1 MDHEN and CDR2 SYDVKM. Trimming removed 7 bases from V and 4 bases from J, with 6 bases in between. The DNA of the CDR3 is TGTGCCAGCATTCATTCAGATACGCAGTATTTT. Its protein product is CASIHSDTQYF.